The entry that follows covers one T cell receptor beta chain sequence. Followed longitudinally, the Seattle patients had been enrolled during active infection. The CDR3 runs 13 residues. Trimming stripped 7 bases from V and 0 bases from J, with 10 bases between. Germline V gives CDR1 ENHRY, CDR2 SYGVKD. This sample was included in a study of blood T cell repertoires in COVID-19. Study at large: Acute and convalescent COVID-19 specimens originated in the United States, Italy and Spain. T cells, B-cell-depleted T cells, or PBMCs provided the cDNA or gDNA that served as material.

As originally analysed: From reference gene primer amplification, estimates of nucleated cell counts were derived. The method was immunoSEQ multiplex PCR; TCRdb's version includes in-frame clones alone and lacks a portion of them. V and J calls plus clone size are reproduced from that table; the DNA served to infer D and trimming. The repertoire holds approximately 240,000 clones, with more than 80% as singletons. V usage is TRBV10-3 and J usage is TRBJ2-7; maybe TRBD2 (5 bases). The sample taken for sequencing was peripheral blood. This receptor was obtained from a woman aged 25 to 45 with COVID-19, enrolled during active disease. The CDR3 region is CAITLDNSYEQYF. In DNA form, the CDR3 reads TGTGCCATCACACTAGATAACTCCTACGAGCAGTACTTC.